A selection of T cell receptor beta chains follows, all from one sample in a study of blood T cell repertoires in COVID-19. The protocol was immunoSEQ multiplex PCR, while the TCRdb copy is restricted to in-frame clones and leaves out a portion. The data hold some 130,000 clones, with roughly 90% observed a single time. Sequencing was performed on peripheral blood. The receptor set was obtained from a man aged 60-69 years with COVID-19, enrolled during active disease. The CDR3 runs from the conserved cysteine through the conserved F or W. D genes are given only for firm matches.

j_call: TRBJ1-2; v_call: TRBV24-1; d_call: TRBD1; cdr3_nt: TGTGCCACCAGTGATCCGGGACAGGGGGTTGGGTATGGCTACACCTTC; cdr3_aa: CATSDPGQGVGYGYTF
j_call: TRBJ1-1; v_call: TRBV9; d_call: TRBD1; cdr3_nt: TGTGCCAGCAGCCCACAGGGGGGGACTGAAGCTTTCTTT; cdr3_aa: CASSPQGGTEAFF
j_call: TRBJ2-7; v_call: TRBV5-1; d_call: TRBD2; cdr3_nt: TGCGCCAGCAGCTTTACTAGCGACTCCTACGAGCAGTACTTC; cdr3_aa: CASSFTSDSYEQYF
j_call: TRBJ2-5; v_call: TRBV29-1; d_call: TRBD2; cdr3_nt: TGCAGCGTTGGTACAGCGGGAGGAGAGACCCAGTACTTC; cdr3_aa: CSVGTAGGETQYF
j_call: TRBJ2-1; v_call: TRBV2; d_call: TRBD2; cdr3_nt: TGTGCCAGCAGGCTTCTCGCGGGGGACCCCAATGAGCAGTTCTTC; cdr3_aa: CASRLLAGDPNEQFF
j_call: TRBJ1-1; v_call: TRBV10-3; d_call: .; cdr3_nt: TGTGCCATCAGAGCCGACCGGGGGGGCCGGACTGAAGCTTTCTTT; cdr3_aa: CAIRADRGGRTEAFF
j_call: TRBJ2-5; v_call: TRBV3-1/TRBV3-2; d_call: TRBD2; cdr3_nt: TGTGCCAGCAGCCAAGAGCGGGAGGGCCGGATAAAAGAGACCCAGTACTTC; cdr3_aa: CASSQEREGRIKETQYF
j_call: TRBJ1-2; v_call: TRBV7-2; d_call: .; cdr3_nt: TGTGCCAGCAGCGAAGACGGAGGTACTAACTATGGCTACACCTTC; cdr3_aa: CASSEDGGTNYGYTF
j_call: TRBJ2-7; v_call: TRBV29-1; d_call: .; cdr3_nt: TGCAGCGTGGTAATTCTTTCAGGTATCGAGCAGTACTTC; cdr3_aa: CSVVILSGIEQYF
j_call: TRBJ1-1; v_call: TRBV18; d_call: .; cdr3_nt: TGTGCCAGCTGTCAGGACGGGGGCACTGAAGCTTTCTTT; cdr3_aa: CASCQDGGTEAFF
j_call: TRBJ1-2; v_call: TRBV27; d_call: TRBD1; cdr3_nt: TGTGCCAGCAGACGGACAGGGCTTTCTTATGGCTACACCTTC; cdr3_aa: CASRRTGLSYGYTF
j_call: TRBJ2-7; v_call: TRBV6-5; d_call: TRBD1; cdr3_nt: TGTGCCAGCAGCCGACAGGGCTCCTACGAGCAGTACTTC; cdr3_aa: CASSRQGSYEQYF
j_call: TRBJ1-3; v_call: TRBV5-1; d_call: .; cdr3_nt: TGCGCCAGCAGCCCCGACTACTCTGGAAACACCATATATTTT; cdr3_aa: CASSPDYSGNTIYF
j_call: TRBJ1-2; v_call: TRBV19; d_call: TRBD1; cdr3_nt: TGTGCCAGTACCCCGGGACAGGGAGTCGCTAACTATGGCTACACCTTC; cdr3_aa: CASTPGQGVANYGYTF
j_call: TRBJ2-7; v_call: TRBV6-5; d_call: TRBD2; cdr3_nt: TGTGCCAGCAGACTGACTAGCGGGAGTTCCTACGAGCAGTACTTC; cdr3_aa: CASRLTSGSSYEQYF
j_call: TRBJ1-5; v_call: TRBV28; d_call: TRBD1; cdr3_nt: TGTGCCAGCAGGGGTGACAGGGTAGCCACTCAGCCCCAGCATTTT; cdr3_aa: CASRGDRVATQPQHF